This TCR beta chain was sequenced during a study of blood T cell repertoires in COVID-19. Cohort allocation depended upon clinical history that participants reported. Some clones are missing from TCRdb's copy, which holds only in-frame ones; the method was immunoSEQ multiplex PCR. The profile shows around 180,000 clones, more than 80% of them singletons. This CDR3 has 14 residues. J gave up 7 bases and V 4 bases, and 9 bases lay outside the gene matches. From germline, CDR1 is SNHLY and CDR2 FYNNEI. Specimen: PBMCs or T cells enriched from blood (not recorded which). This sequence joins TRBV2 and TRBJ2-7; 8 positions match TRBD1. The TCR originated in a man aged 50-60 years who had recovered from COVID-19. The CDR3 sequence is CASSVAGRGREQYF. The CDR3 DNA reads TGTGCCAGCAGTGTAGCAGGCAGGGGGCGGGAGCAGTACTTC.